Sequencing of this T cell receptor beta chain was carried out in a study of shared clonotypes between healthy human individuals. CD8 cells classed as naive were CD45RO-negative and positively selected for CCR7, excluding terminally differentiated effector memory CD45RA+ cells. Replicate PCRs from sorted subsets contained about 200 ng DNA, which is 29,000 or so T cell genomes. Assay used: immunoSEQ multiplex PCR; TCRdb lists only in-frame clones, some missing. The repertoire holds approximately 840,000 clones, with just over 95% as singletons. The CDR3 runs to 15 residues. Germline V gene sequence: CDR1 SGDLS, CDR2 YYNGEE. With 4 bases clipped from V and 0 bases from J, the junction kept 3 bases outside the gene matches.

The V gene is TRBV9, the J gene TRBJ2-5; 10 nucleotides align to TRBD2. Source material: naive CD8+ T cells sorted from blood. This sequence was found in a man aged 25-45 years in good health. The chain's CDR3 is CASSLSGRYQETQYF. The CDR3 bases are TGTGCCAGCAGCCTTAGCGGGAGGTACCAAGAGACCCAGTACTTC.